This section outlines one T cell receptor beta chain sequence together with its context. The sample comes from a study of technical replicates of blood from several donors. In germline, CDR1 is SGHTA, CDR2 FQGNSA. V trimming: 3 bases; J trimming: 9 bases; junction bases outside the gene matches: 7. The CDR3 is 14 residues long. Repertoires were generated with immunoSEQ multiplex PCR, while TCRdb's copy carries only in-frame clones and drops some. The table lists 75,000 to 90,000 clones, around 95% of them singletons. The chain carries TRBV7-2 and TRBJ2-1; 8 bases are shared with TRBD2. The sequence was obtained from a human donor in good health. The sequenced material came from T cells isolated from PBMCs. CDR3 DNA: TGTGCCAGCAGCTTTGGACTAGCCGGCGGTGAGCAGTTCTTC. Translation: CASSFGLAGGEQFF. Drawing the rest from reference TRBV7-2 and TRBJ2-1, the complete variable domain is GAGVSQSPSNKVTEKGKDVELRCDPISGHTALYWYRQSLGQGLEFLIYFQGNSAPDKSGLPSDRFSAERTGGSVSTLTIQRTQQEDSAVYLCASSFGLAGGEQFFGPGTRLTVL.